This T cell receptor (beta chain) comes out of a study of T cells in Graves' hyperthyroidism and ophthalmopathy. The overall study: Once the initial diagnosis was made, peripheral blood was obtained before any treatment.

Uncontrolled infection, other autoimmune disease, pregnancy or lactation led to exclusion. Diagnostic assessment was based on clinical symptoms, serum thyroxine and TRAb, thyroid ultrasound and orbital computed tomography. This clonotype has ten or more counts. Its target is not known. The CDR3 regions of TCR beta were amplified from RNA transcripts. Using the HTBI primer set, a first-round RT-PCR was run on the TCR CDR3. Using its own MiXCR run on the multiplex PCR reads, TCRdb lists one record per CDR3 protein. The sample gives roughly 400,000 distinct CDR3 sequences, about 15% of which show up once; around a quarter is in the top ten. Study-wide points: Blood also carried most thyroid clonotypes expanded above 0.001.

This TCR was recovered from a woman aged 18 to 35 with Graves' hyperthyroidism that later progressed to Graves' ophthalmopathy. The source material was blood.

In nucleotides, the CDR3 is TGTGCCAGCAGCTTAGTTAGCGGGCCCAGCTCTGGGGCCAACGTCCTGACTTTC. Translated: CASSLVSGPSSGANVLTF. The rearrangement joins TRBV11-2 to TRBJ2-6; 7 positions match TRBD2. In germline, CDR1 is SGHAT, CDR2 FQNNGV. V shed 1 base, J shed 0 bases, and the junction held 6 bases outside the gene matches. The CDR3 is 18 amino acids.